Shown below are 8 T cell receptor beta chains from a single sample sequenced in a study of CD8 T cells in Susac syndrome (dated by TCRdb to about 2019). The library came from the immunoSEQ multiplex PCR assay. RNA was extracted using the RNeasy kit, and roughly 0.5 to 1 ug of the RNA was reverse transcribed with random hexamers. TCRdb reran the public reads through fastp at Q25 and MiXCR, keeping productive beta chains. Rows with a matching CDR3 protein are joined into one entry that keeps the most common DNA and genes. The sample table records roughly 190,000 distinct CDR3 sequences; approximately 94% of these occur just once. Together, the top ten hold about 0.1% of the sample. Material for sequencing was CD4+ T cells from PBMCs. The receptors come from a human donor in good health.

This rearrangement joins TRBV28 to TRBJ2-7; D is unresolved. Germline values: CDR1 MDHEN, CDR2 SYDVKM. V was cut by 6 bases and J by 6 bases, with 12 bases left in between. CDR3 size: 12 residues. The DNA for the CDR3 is TGTGCCAGCAGCTCCAGCCACTCCGAGCAGTACTTC. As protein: CASSSSHSEQYF.

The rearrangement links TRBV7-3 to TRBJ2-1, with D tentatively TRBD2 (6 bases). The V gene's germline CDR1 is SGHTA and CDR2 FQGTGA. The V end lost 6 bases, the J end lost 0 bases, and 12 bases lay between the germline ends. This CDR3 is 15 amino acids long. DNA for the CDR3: TGTGCCAGCAGTGTCGGGACTTACTCCTACAATGAGCAGTTCTTC. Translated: CASSVGTYSYNEQFF.

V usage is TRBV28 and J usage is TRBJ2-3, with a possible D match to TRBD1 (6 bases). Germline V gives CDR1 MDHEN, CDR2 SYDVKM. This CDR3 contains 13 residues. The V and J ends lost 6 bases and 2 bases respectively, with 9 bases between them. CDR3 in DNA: TGTGCCAGCAGACGACAGGACACAGATACGCAGTATTTT. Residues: CASRRQDTDTQYF.

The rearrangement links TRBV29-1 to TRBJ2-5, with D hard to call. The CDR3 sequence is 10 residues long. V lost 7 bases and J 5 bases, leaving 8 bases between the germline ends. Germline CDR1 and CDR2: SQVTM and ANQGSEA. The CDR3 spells CSGSIETQYF. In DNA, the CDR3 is TGCAGCGGGTCTATTGAGACCCAGTACTTC.

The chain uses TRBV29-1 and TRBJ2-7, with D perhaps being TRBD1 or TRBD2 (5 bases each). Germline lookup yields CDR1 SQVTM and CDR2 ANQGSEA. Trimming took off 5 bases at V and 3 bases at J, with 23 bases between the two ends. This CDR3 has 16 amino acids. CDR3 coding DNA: TGCAGCGTTCCTGCGACTCGGGGCCAGGAGGACTACGAGCAGTACTTC. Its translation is CSVPATRGQEDYEQYF.

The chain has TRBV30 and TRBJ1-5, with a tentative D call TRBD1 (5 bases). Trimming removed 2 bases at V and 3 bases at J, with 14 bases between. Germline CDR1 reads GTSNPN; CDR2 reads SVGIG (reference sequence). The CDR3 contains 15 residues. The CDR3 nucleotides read TGTGCCTGGAGTCCTCGGGGCAGAAACAATCAGCCCCAGCATTTT. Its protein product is CAWSPRGRNNQPQHF.

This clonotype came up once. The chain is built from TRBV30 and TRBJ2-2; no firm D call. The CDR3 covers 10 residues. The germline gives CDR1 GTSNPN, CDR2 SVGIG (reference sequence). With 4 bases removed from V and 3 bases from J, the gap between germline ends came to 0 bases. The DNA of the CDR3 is TGTGCCTGGAACACCGGGGAGCTGTTTTTT. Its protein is CAWNTGELFF. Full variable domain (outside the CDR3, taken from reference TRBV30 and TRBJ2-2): SQTIHQWPATLVQPVGSPLSLECTVEGTSNPNLYWYRQAAGRGLQLLFYSVGIGQISSEVPQNLSASRPQDRQFILSSKKLLLSDSGFYLCAWNTGELFFGEGSRLTVL.

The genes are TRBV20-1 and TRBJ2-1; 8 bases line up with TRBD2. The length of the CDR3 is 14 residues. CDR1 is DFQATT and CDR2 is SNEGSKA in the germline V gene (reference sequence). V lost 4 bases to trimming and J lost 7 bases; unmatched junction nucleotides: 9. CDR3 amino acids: CSAKSGSLGNEQFF. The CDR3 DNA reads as TGCAGTGCTAAAAGCGGGAGTTTGGGAAATGAGCAGTTCTTC.